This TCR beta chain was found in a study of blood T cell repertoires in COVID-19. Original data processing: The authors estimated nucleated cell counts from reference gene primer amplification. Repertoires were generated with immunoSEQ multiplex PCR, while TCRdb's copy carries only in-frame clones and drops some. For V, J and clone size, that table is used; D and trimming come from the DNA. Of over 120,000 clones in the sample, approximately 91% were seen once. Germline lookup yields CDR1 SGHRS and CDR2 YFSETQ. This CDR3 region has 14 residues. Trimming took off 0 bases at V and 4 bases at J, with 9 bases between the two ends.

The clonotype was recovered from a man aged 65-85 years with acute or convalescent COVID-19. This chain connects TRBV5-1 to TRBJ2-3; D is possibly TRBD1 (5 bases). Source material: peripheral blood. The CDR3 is CASSLAGQADTQYF. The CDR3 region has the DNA TGCGCCAGCAGCTTGGCAGGGCAGGCAGATACGCAGTATTTT.